This T cell receptor beta chain was observed in a study of OX40 agonist ivuxolimab in advanced cancers. Study summary: Melanoma, hepatocellular carcinoma, head and neck or renal cell cancer occurred in dose-escalation patients.

Notes on the study in general: Expansion of clones was among the lowest in partial responders at 0.1-3.0 mg/kg. CD4+ and CD8+ T cells in blood underwent clonal expansion by week 6 at 0.1 to 3.0 mg/kg.

With 5 bases removed from V and 4 bases from J, the gap between germline ends came to 20 bases. Germline CDR1 is SGHVS and CDR2 is FNYEAQ. The CDR3 totals 16 residues. In regard to this clone: Its antigen remains unidentified.

TCRdb keeps only in-frame clones here, not all; method: immunoSEQ multiplex PCR. The sample shows around 53,000 clones, 93% of them seen only once. This specimen consisted of CD4+ or CD8+ T cells sorted from blood, obtained in a trial of the OX40 agonist ivuxolimab. The V call is TRBV7-6, the J call TRBJ2-5; perhaps TRBD2 as D (6 bases). The receptor's source is an adult with an advanced solid tumor such as melanoma, head and neck, liver or kidney cancer. The CDR3 DNA follows: TGTGCCAGCAGCCCAAGGCCCGGGGAGGTCAGAGAGACCCAGTACTTC. It is translated as CASSPRPGEVRETQYF.